The rows below give T cell receptor beta chains drawn from one sample of a study of shared clonotypes between healthy human individuals. TCRdb keeps only in-frame clones here, not all; method: immunoSEQ multiplex PCR. Of fewer than 2.5 million clones in the sample, over 85% were seen once. Sequencing used naive CD4+ T cells from PBMCs. The receptors were gathered from a man younger than 35 in good health. Some clones in this sample may be carry-over from other donors' samples. Each CDR3 is given with its conserved first and last residue. D genes are given only for firm matches. The size of a clone is reported for some rows only, either as once, few or many, or as a class for expanded clones.

CDR3 DNA	CDR3 protein	CDR3 length	clone size	D gene	V gene	J gene
TGTGCCAGCAGCTGGGCGGGACTCTCTGGAAACACCATATATTTT	CASSWAGLSGNTIYF	15	once	-	TRBV5-4	TRBJ1-3
TGCGCCAGCAGCTTGGAAAACGGGGGGAGCACTGAAGCTTTCTTT	CASSLENGGSTEAFF	15	-	-	TRBV5-1	TRBJ1-1
TGTGCCTGTATCAGGGGCACTGAAGCTTTCTTT	CACIRGTEAFF	11	-	-	TRBV30	TRBJ1-1
TGTGCCACCTTGGGTTTGAAGGGGGGCAATGAGCAGTTCTTC	CATLGLKGGNEQFF	14	-	-	TRBV28	TRBJ2-1
TGTGCCAGTACTCTAATCGGTCCGAATGAAAAACTGTTTTTT	CASTLIGPNEKLFF	14	-	-	TRBV19	TRBJ1-4
TGTGCCAGCAGCGGGAGGAGCTCCTACGAGCAGTACTTC	CASSGRSSYEQYF	13	-	-	TRBV5-6	TRBJ2-7
TGTGCCACGGGGAAGGGTAGGCCCTACGAGCAGTACTTC	CATGKGRPYEQYF	13	-	-	TRBV6-1	TRBJ2-7
TGTGCCAGCAGCGTAGATCTTGGGACATCGTTTACAGATACGCAGTATTTT	CASSVDLGTSFTDTQYF	17	-	-	TRBV9	TRBJ2-3
TGTGCCAGCAGTTTAATTGTTACCGGGGGGAGACCTGAGCAGTTCTTC	CASSLIVTGGRPEQFF	16	-	TRBD2	TRBV28	TRBJ2-1
TGTGCCAGCAGCTTGGGGGTTGGGGAAGCTTTCTTT	CASSLGVGEAFF	12	-	-	TRBV5-8	TRBJ1-1
TGTGCCAGCAGTGACCGAGGGGGGGCGCCGGCAGATACGCAGTATTTT	CASSDRGGAPADTQYF	16	-	-	TRBV6-4	TRBJ2-3
TGTGCCAGCAGTTCCCAGGGAAATCAGCCCCAGCATTTT	CASSSQGNQPQHF	13	-	-	TRBV6-6	TRBJ1-5
TGTGCTAGTGGTTTGACGCGGGGCGGGGGCTACACCTTC	CASGLTRGGGYTF	13	-	-	TRBV12-5	TRBJ1-2
TGTGCCAGCAGCGTAGGGGCGGGCAGCTCCTACAATGAGCAGTTCTTC	CASSVGAGSSYNEQFF	16	-	-	TRBV9	TRBJ2-1
TGTGCCAGCAGCTTAGATTTACAGACTACCTTTGGGGCCAACGTCCTGACTTTC	CASSLDLQTTFGANVLTF	18	-	-	TRBV7-6	TRBJ2-6
TGTGCCAGCAGTTCACCCGGGACAAAGAACACCGGGGAGCTGTTTTTT	CASSSPGTKNTGELFF	16	-	-	TRBV28	TRBJ2-2
TGTGCCAGCAGCTTTTCCACGGGAACTTTCTATGGCTACACCTTC	CASSFSTGTFYGYTF	15	-	-	TRBV5-4	TRBJ1-2
TGTGCCAGCAGTCTGTTAGGGTTTAATGAGCAGTTCTTC	CASSLLGFNEQFF	13	-	-	TRBV28	TRBJ2-1
TGTGCCAGCAGTCGGGACACTGCAACTAATGAAAAACTGTTTTTT	CASSRDTATNEKLFF	15	once	-	TRBV28	TRBJ1-4
TGTGCCAGTAGTATTAAGGGACCTACCTACAATGAGCAGTTCTTC	CASSIKGPTYNEQFF	15	-	-	TRBV19	TRBJ2-1
TGTGCCAGCAGTCCAATCAGACAGGGCTCCTACGAGCAGTACTTC	CASSPIRQGSYEQYF	15	-	TRBD1	TRBV28	TRBJ2-7
TGTGCCAGTAGCGCAAGGTGGGGGCCGAAGTCCTACGAGCAGTACTTC	CASSARWGPKSYEQYF	16	-	-	TRBV19	TRBJ2-7
TGTGCCAGCAGCGTAGCTACAGACATCTATGGCTACACCTTC	CASSVATDIYGYTF	14	-	-	TRBV9	TRBJ1-2
TGTGCCAGCAGCCCAGGCGGGCGATGGCGTACTGAAGCTTTCTTT	CASSPGGRWRTEAFF	15	-	-	TRBV7-2	TRBJ1-1
TGTGCCAGCAGCGACGTAGCGGTCCTCTCCTACGAGCAGTACTTC	CASSDVAVLSYEQYF	15	-	-	TRBV5-4	TRBJ2-7
TGTGCCAGCACCAACAGAGGAGCAGGAAAGAGTACGCAGTATTTT	CASTNRGAGKSTQYF	15	-	-	TRBV11-2	TRBJ2-3
TGTGCCAGCAGTCTTAACCCCGGACAGGGCGGTAGGGAAAAACTGTTTTTT	CASSLNPGQGGREKLFF	17	-	TRBD1	TRBV28	TRBJ1-4
TGTGCCAGCAGCTTAGTGTATAAGGGAGAAACGAACACCGGGGAGCTGTTTTTT	CASSLVYKGETNTGELFF	18	-	-	TRBV7-3	TRBJ2-2
TGCGCCAGCAGCCAACCCGATAGGGGCGGGAGGGCCGAGGGTGAGCAGTTCTTC	CASSQPDRGGRAEGEQFF	18	-	TRBD2	TRBV4-3	TRBJ2-1
TGTGCCATCAGTGAGAGGCTAGCGGGAGTAGATACGCAGTATTTT	CAISERLAGVDTQYF	15	-	TRBD2	TRBV10-3	TRBJ2-3
TGCAGCGTTTCTCCCTTCCGGGACAGGAGGGTTGAGCAGTTCTTC	CSVSPFRDRRVEQFF	15	-	TRBD1	TRBV29-1	TRBJ2-1
TGTGCCAGCAGTCCACCCAACTTCGGGGTCCATCAGCCCCAGCATTTT	CASSPPNFGVHQPQHF	16	-	-	TRBV28	TRBJ1-5
TGTGCCAGCAGCTTAGGTCTCGCCGAGCAGTACTTC	CASSLGLAEQYF	12	-	-	TRBV7-2	TRBJ2-7
TGTGCCAGCTCACCACCCACTAGCGATAGCACAGATACGCAGTATTTT	CASSPPTSDSTDTQYF	16	-	TRBD2	TRBV18	TRBJ2-3
TGTGCCAGCAGCCACAGTAGCGACCTCCCCTACGAGCAGTACTTC	CASSHSSDLPYEQYF	15	-	-	TRBV14	TRBJ2-7
TGTGCCAGCAGCTTAGGACTAGCGTATCCGGAGACCCAGTACTTC	CASSLGLAYPETQYF	15	once	TRBD2	TRBV7-3	TRBJ2-5
TGTGCCAGTTCATCGGGACAGGGCTCCTATGGCTACACCTTC	CASSSGQGSYGYTF	14	-	TRBD1	TRBV19	TRBJ1-2
TGTGCCAGCAGTTACTCAGGGAAGGGCACTGAAGCTTTCTTT	CASSYSGKGTEAFF	14	few	-	TRBV6-6	TRBJ1-1
TGTGCCAGCAGCCAAGAACTAGCGGGACAGACCCAGTACTTC	CASSQELAGQTQYF	14	-	TRBD2	TRBV14	TRBJ2-5
TGCAGCGTTAAAGGTACAGATACGCAGTATTTT	CSVKGTDTQYF	11	-	-	TRBV29-1	TRBJ2-3
TGTGCCAGCAGCTTAGTCGGGTCAATGTACACCTTC	CASSLVGSMYTF	12	-	-	TRBV7-2	TRBJ1-2
TGTGCCAGCAGCTATAGGGTCGAGGGCTCCTACGAGCAGTACTTC	CASSYRVEGSYEQYF	15	-	-	TRBV9	TRBJ2-7
TGTGCCAGCAGCCCCCCCGGGGACCCCTACGAGCAGTACTTC	CASSPPGDPYEQYF	14	-	-	TRBV9	TRBJ2-7
TGTGCCAGTAGTATGATAGGGGATCTCCCCCACGAGCAGTACTTC	CASSMIGDLPHEQYF	15	-	-	TRBV19	TRBJ2-7
TGTGCCAGCAGGTTACGGGTTCCCTACGAGCAGTACTTC	CASRLRVPYEQYF	13	-	-	TRBV2	TRBJ2-7
TGTGCCAGCAGTACTGAGCGGGAGAATTGGGAGACCCAGTACTTC	CASSTERENWETQYF	15	-	TRBD2	TRBV7-2	TRBJ2-5
TGCGCCAGAACCACGCCGCCATCGTTGCCATCCCCGAACTACGAGCAGTACTTC	CARTTPPSLPSPNYEQYF	18	-	-	TRBV23-1	TRBJ2-7
TGTGCCACTAGGATCGGGACAAAAAGCAATCAGCCCCAGCATTTT	CATRIGTKSNQPQHF	15	-	-	TRBV27	TRBJ1-5
TGTGCCAGCAGAGGGACAGGGGGGAACTATGGCTACACCTTC	CASRGTGGNYGYTF	14	-	TRBD1	TRBV2	TRBJ1-2
TGCAGCGTTGCGGATAGTCCGGGGATGGCAGATACGCAGTATTTT	CSVADSPGMADTQYF	15	-	-	TRBV29-1	TRBJ2-3
TGTGCCAGCAGCTTAGAGTCCGGGCAGTACTTC	CASSLESGQYF	11	-	-	TRBV7-2	TRBJ2-7
TGTGCCAGCAGCAAGGGGAACACCGGGGAGCTGTTTTTT	CASSKGNTGELFF	13	once	-	TRBV9	TRBJ2-2
TGCGCCAGCAGGGACTTCACTAGCGAGAACTACAATGAGCAGTTCTTC	CASRDFTSENYNEQFF	16	-	TRBD2	TRBV4-1	TRBJ2-1
TGTGCCTGGAGTCCTCTCTCCTACGAGCAGTACTTC	CAWSPLSYEQYF	12	-	-	TRBV30	TRBJ2-7
TGTGCCAGCAGCGTCGAAACGACAGGGGAGGAAAAACTGTTTTTT	CASSVETTGEEKLFF	15	-	TRBD1	TRBV9	TRBJ1-4
TGTGCCTGGAGTGTAGTACAGGGCTATGGCTACACCTTC	CAWSVVQGYGYTF	13	-	-	TRBV30	TRBJ1-2
TGTGCCACTCTACGGACCTTCAACTATGGCTACACCTTC	CATLRTFNYGYTF	13	-	-	TRBV28	TRBJ1-2
TGTGCCAGCAGTAGAGCCAGGGGCGGCCAGGGCGAAAAACTGTTTTTT	CASSRARGGQGEKLFF	16	-	-	TRBV28	TRBJ1-4
TGTGCCACCGTAGACAGGGGAGGCAAAAACATTCAGTACTTC	CATVDRGGKNIQYF	14	once	TRBD1	TRBV6-5	TRBJ2-4